This T cell receptor (beta chain) was observed in a study of OX40 agonist ivuxolimab in advanced cancers. Study in general: It was permissible to have had prior anti-PD-1, anti-PD-L1 or anti-CTLA-4 therapy, and under 45% had some. The study reported partial responses in three patients: one hepatocellular carcinoma, two cutaneous melanoma.

Sequencing was performed with immunoSEQ multiplex PCR; in TCRdb, only in-frame clones are kept and a portion is missing. The top ten hold 6.2% of the sample, which has roughly 80,000 clones, 87% seen once. The study's findings and limits: There was clonal expansion of CD4+ and CD8+ blood T cells by week 6 at 0.1 to 3.0 mg/kg. In the expanded peripheral T cells, antigen specificity was never determined.

Note on this clone: Its antigen is unidentified.

The sequenced sample was CD4+ or CD8+ T cells sorted from blood, obtained in a trial of the OX40 agonist ivuxolimab. The receptor was derived from an adult with an advanced solid tumor such as melanoma, head and neck, liver or kidney cancer.

The CDR3: CASSAVGGGNEQFF. The DNA of the CDR3 is TGTGCCAGCAGCGCCGTCGGGGGGGGCAATGAGCAGTTCTTC. The chain recombines TRBV9 with TRBJ2-1; TRBD2 matches 8 bases. This CDR3 has 14 amino acids. V was pared by 3 bases and J by 6 bases, with 5 bases of the junction left unmatched. Germline V gives CDR1 SGDLS, CDR2 YYNGEE.